This T cell receptor beta chain originates from a study of T cell responses to AZD1222 COVID-19 vaccine. Across the whole study: Pooled in the analysis were second doses at about 4 or about 12 weeks.

Trimming took 4 bases from V and 5 from J, leaving 16 bases between them. The CDR3 has 15 amino acids. CDR1 is SGDLS, CDR2 YYNGEE, per germline. This clone was counted a single time. The method was immunoSEQ multiplex PCR; TCRdb's version includes in-frame clones alone and lacks a portion of them. The sample records 200,000 to 300,000 clones, roughly 93% being singletons. This chain connects TRBV9 to TRBJ1-5, with D uncertain. The TCR sequence derives from an adult in good health. Sequences were derived from peripheral blood, sampled on day 0 of AZD1222 vaccination. CDR3 DNA sequence: TGTGCCAGCAGCCCTGGGCCCTTGAAGGATCAGCCCCAGCATTTT. This sequence encodes CASSPGPLKDQPQHF. The whole variable domain, remainder taken from reference TRBV9 and TRBJ1-5, is DSGVTQTPKHLITATGQRVTLRCSPRSGDLSVYWYQQSLDQGLQFLIQYYNGEERAKGNILERFSAQQFPDLHSELNLSSLELGDSALYFCASSPGPLKDQPQHFGDGTRLSIL.